This T cell receptor (beta chain) was captured in a study of OX40 agonist ivuxolimab in advanced cancers. Study outcomes and limitations: At 0.1 to 3.0 mg/kg and by week 6, clonal expansion occurred in CD4+ and CD8+ blood T cells. What antigens the expanded peripheral T cells recognized was never established. A proportion of nonresponders additionally exhibited low normalized T-cell clonal expansion.

The protocol was immunoSEQ multiplex PCR, while the TCRdb copy is restricted to in-frame clones and leaves out a portion. The sample consists of some 20,000 clones, roughly 70% of them appearing once. This clone was counted a single time. What it binds is unknown. The junction had 5 bases not matched to a gene; V was cut back by 7 bases and J by 3 bases. The CDR3 sequence is 12 residues long. Germline CDR1 SQVTM, CDR2 ANQGSEA. Source: CD4+ or CD8+ T cells sorted from blood, taken in a trial of the OX40 agonist ivuxolimab. This chain links TRBV29-1 with TRBJ1-2; the match to TRBD1 covers 7 bases. This receptor was obtained from an adult with an advanced solid tumor such as melanoma, head and neck, liver or kidney cancer. The DNA for the CDR3 is TGCAGCGCAGCCGGGACAGACTATGGCTACACCTTC. Its translation: CSAAGTDYGYTF.